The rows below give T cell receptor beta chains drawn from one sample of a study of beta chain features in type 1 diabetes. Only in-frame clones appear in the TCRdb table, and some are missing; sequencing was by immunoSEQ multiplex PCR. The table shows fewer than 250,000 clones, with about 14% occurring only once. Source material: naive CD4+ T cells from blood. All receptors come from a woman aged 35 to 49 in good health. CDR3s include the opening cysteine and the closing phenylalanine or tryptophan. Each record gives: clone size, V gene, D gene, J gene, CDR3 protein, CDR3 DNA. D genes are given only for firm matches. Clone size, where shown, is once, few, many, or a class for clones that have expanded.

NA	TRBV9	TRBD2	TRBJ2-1	CASSPWTSGSIYNEQFF	TGTGCCAGCAGCCCTTGGACTAGCGGGAGTATCTACAATGAGCAGTTCTTC
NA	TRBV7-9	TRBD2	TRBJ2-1	CASSLVLADNEQFF	TGTGCCAGCAGCTTAGTACTAGCGGACAATGAGCAGTTCTTC
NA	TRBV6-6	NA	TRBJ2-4	CASSYSGEINIQYF	TGTGCCAGCAGTTACTCAGGGGAAATAAACATTCAGTACTTC
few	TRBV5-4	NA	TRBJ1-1	CASRQDMNTEAFF	TGTGCCAGCAGGCAGGACATGAACACTGAAGCTTTCTTT
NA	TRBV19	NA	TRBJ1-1	CASSDGAHTEAFF	TGTGCCAGTAGTGATGGGGCGCACACTGAAGCTTTCTTT
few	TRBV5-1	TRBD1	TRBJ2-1	CASSAGGDSYNEQFF	TGCGCCAGCAGCGCAGGGGGTGATTCCTACAATGAGCAGTTCTTC
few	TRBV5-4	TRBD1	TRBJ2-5	CASSRGQEETQYF	TGTGCCAGCAGCCGAGGACAGGAAGAGACCCAGTACTTC
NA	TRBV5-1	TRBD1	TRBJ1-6	CASSREQGHNSPLHF	TGCGCCAGCAGCAGAGAACAGGGGCATAATTCACCCCTCCACTTT
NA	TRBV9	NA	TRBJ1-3	CASSVLGIDSGNTIYF	TGTGCCAGCAGCGTATTGGGCATCGACTCTGGAAACACCATATATTTT
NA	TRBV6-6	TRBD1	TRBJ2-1	CASSYLQGSYNEQFF	TGTGCCAGCAGTTATCTACAGGGGTCCTACAATGAGCAGTTCTTC
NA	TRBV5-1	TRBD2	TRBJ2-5	CASSPLGGQETQYF	TGCGCCAGCAGCCCTCTCGGGGGGCAAGAGACCCAGTACTTC
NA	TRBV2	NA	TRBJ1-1	CASSAVSPNTEAFF	TGTGCCAGCAGTGCAGTCTCCCCGAACACTGAAGCTTTCTTT
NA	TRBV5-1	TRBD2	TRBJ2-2	CASSTGGARTGELFF	TGCGCCAGCAGCACCGGGGGGGCCCGGACCGGGGAGCTGTTTTTT
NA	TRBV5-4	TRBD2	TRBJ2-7	CASSRGGGIYEQYF	TGTGCCAGCAGCCGGGGCGGGGGTATCTACGAGCAGTACTTC
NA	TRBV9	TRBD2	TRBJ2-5	CASSSGTQETQYF	TGTGCCAGCAGTAGCGGGACCCAAGAGACCCAGTACTTC
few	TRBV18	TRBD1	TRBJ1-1	CASSPRQGFAEAFF	TGTGCCAGCTCACCGAGACAGGGTTTCGCTGAAGCTTTCTTT
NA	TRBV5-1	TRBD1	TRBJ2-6	CASTLQQGASGANVLTF	TGCGCCAGCACCTTACAACAGGGGGCTTCTGGGGCCAACGTCCTGACTTTC
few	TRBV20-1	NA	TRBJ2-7	CSAGYEQYF	TGCAGTGCTGGTTACGAGCAGTACTTC
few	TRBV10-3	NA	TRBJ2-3	CAISEPGGRSNTQYF	TGTGCCATCAGTGAACCTGGGGGCCGGTCGAATACGCAGTATTTT
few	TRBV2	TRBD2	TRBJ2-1	CASSESSGGYNEQFF	TGTGCCAGCAGTGAGTCTAGCGGGGGATACAATGAGCAGTTCTTC
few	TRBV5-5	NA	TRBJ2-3	CASSTLGGDTQYF	TGTGCCAGCAGCACACTAGGGGGAGATACGCAGTATTTT
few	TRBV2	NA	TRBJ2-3	CASSDQGLTQYF	TGTGCCAGCAGTGATCAGGGTCTAACGCAGTATTTT